The 14 T cell receptor beta chains presented below share a single source sample, sequenced in a study of blood T cell repertoires in COVID-19. The data were produced by immunoSEQ multiplex PCR, yet TCRdb's version contains in-frame clones alone and is incomplete. Counted here are 150,000 to 200,000 clones, 90% occurring once; the ten biggest clones make up roughly a sixth. Specimen: peripheral blood. The receptors derive from a man between 60 and 70 years old with active or convalescent COVID-19.

This chain connects TRBV6-5 to TRBJ1-6; perhaps TRBD1 as D (6 bases). Germline CDR1 is MNHEY and CDR2 is SVGAGI. V was shortened by 7 bases and J by 6 bases, with 16 bases between the two germline ends. CDR3 size: 15 residues. The CDR3 sequence is CASTFAQGINSPLHF. CDR3 nucleotides: TGTGCCAGCACCTTTGCACAGGGCATTAATTCACCCCTCCACTTT.

The V and J genes are TRBV19 and TRBJ2-3, with 10 bases lining up with TRBD2. The V gene end was trimmed by 3 bases and the J gene end by 4 bases; junction bases not matched to a gene: 7. The CDR3 is made up of 16 amino acids. Germline assignment: CDR1 LNHDA and CDR2 SQIVND (reference sequence). This CDR3 reads CASSILGAGGPDTQYF. The CDR3 DNA reads as TGTGCCAGTAGTATCCTGGGAGCGGGGGGGCCAGATACGCAGTATTTT. Full variable domain (remainder filled in from reference TRBV19 and TRBJ2-3): DGGITQSPKYLFRKEGQNVTLSCEQNLNHDAMYWYRQDPGQGLRLIYYSQIVNDFQKGDIAEGYSVSREKKESFPLTVTSAQKNPTAFYLCASSILGAGGPDTQYFGPGTRLTVL.

V and J are TRBV4-1 and TRBJ1-4; a weak D match, TRBD1 (5 bases). CDR1 is MGHRA and CDR2 is YSYEKL in the germline V gene. Trimming left V 1 base short and J 7 bases short, with 10 bases between. This CDR3 is 14 amino acids long. DNA for the CDR3: TGCGCCAGCAGCCAAGGGAAGGGGCTTGAAAAACTGTTTTTT. Protein: CASSQGKGLEKLFF.

The gene calls are TRBV2 and TRBJ1-4, with D maybe TRBD1 (6 bases). Germline CDR1 SNHLY, CDR2 FYNNEI. This CDR3 comprises 14 residues. Trimming took 3 bases from V and 8 from J, leaving 13 bases between them. CDR3 in DNA: TGTGCCAGCAGTGACAGGGGTTTAGGGGAAAAACTGTTTTTT. The encoded protein is CASSDRGLGEKLFF.

Concerning this clone: Other DNA sequences in the same sample also yield this CDR3. The rearrangement uses TRBV11-2 and TRBJ1-1; D remains ambiguous. Germline values: CDR1 SGHAT, CDR2 FQNNGV. The germline V and J ends were trimmed by 1 base and 3 bases, with 9 bases remaining between them. The CDR3 runs 14 residues. The CDR3: CASSLVWGDTEAFF. DNA of the CDR3: TGTGCCAGCAGCTTAGTCTGGGGAGACACTGAAGCTTTCTTT.

The chain uses TRBV15 and TRBJ1-2, with 8 bases identical to TRBD1. Germline V gene lookup returns CDR1 LNHNV and CDR2 YYDKDF (reference sequence). This CDR3 region has 14 residues. The trim removed 2 bases at V and 4 bases at J, leaving 3 bases unmatched. The CDR3 DNA sequence: TGTGCCACCAGCAGACCGACAGGGGCCTATGGCTACACCTTC. The encoded protein is CATSRPTGAYGYTF.

CDR3 protein: CASRVGTGRIYGYTF. The DNA for the CDR3 is TGTGCCAGCAGGGTAGGGACAGGGAGAATCTATGGCTACACCTTC. V usage is TRBV6-5 and J usage is TRBJ1-2; TRBD1 aligns across 9 bases. Germline V gene sequence: CDR1 MNHEY, CDR2 SVGAGI. V was pared by 6 bases and J by 4 bases, with 9 bases of the junction left unmatched. The CDR3 has 15 amino acids.

Turning to this clone: Other DNA sequences in this sample translate to the same CDR3. This chain links TRBV6-5 with TRBJ1-5; a possible D gene is TRBD1 (5 bases). CDR3 length: 15 amino acids. Germline values: CDR1 MNHEY, CDR2 SVGAGI. The V and J ends lost 0 bases and 4 bases respectively, with 10 bases between them. CDR3 sequence (DNA): TGTGCCAGCAGTTACTCGACAAGGGGAAATCAGCCCCAGCATTTT. Its protein is CASSYSTRGNQPQHF.

The chain uses TRBV18 and TRBJ1-2; 9 nucleotides line up with TRBD1. The CDR3 covers 12 residues. CDR1 and CDR2 (germline): KGHSH, LQKENI. Unmatched junction bases numbered 2, after V lost 4 bases and J lost 8 bases. The CDR3, as DNA: TGTGCCAGCTCACGGGACAGGGAGGGCTACACCTTC. Protein product: CASSRDREGYTF.

J is TRBJ1-1 and V is TRBV10-3; TRBD1 matches at 8 bases. Germline CDR1 reads ENHRY; CDR2 reads SYGVKD. The CDR3 has 14 amino acids. The J segment lost 4 bases and the V segment lost 4 bases, leaving 5 bases of the junction unmatched. CDR3 amino acids: CAISGGQGSTEAFF. The CDR3 bases are TGTGCCATCAGTGGCGGACAGGGTTCCACTGAAGCTTTCTTT.

This rearrangement joins TRBV6-6 to TRBJ1-1; 7 nucleotides agree with TRBD1. CDR1 is MNHNY and CDR2 is SVGAGI in the germline V gene (reference sequence). The trim removed 6 bases at V and 1 base at J, leaving 5 bases unmatched. The CDR3 loop spans 14 amino acids. The CDR3: CASRKQGPNTEAFF. The CDR3 region has the DNA TGTGCCAGCAGAAAACAGGGGCCGAACACTGAAGCTTTCTTT.

The J gene is TRBJ1-1, the V gene TRBV10-2; TRBD1 is a possible D gene (5 bases). This CDR3 spans 14 amino acids. Germline CDR1 reads WSHSY; CDR2 reads SAAADI. V lost 0 bases to trimming and J lost 3 bases, with 8 bases between them. The CDR3, as DNA: TGCGCCAGCAGTGAGTCGACGGGGGACACTGAAGCTTTCTTT. Its translation: CASSESTGDTEAFF.

The chain links TRBV5-1 to TRBJ2-4; 7 bases fit TRBD1. This CDR3 has 15 amino acids. Germline V lookup: CDR1 SGHRS, CDR2 YFSETQ. V trimming: 4 bases; J trimming: 1 base; junction bases outside the gene matches: 5. In nucleotides, the CDR3 is TGCGCCAGCAGCATGGGACAGCCGGCCAAAAACATTCAGTACTTC. Protein sequence: CASSMGQPAKNIQYF.

In this sample, this clone turned up once. The chain uses TRBV7-2 and TRBJ1-5; D uncertain. There are 14 residues in the CDR3. The V and J ends lost 3 bases and 3 bases respectively, with 9 bases between them. Looked up from germline, CDR1 is SGHTA and CDR2 is FQGNSA. CDR3 bases: TGTGCCAGCAGCTTGGACGACTACAATCAGCCCCAGCATTTT. Its translation is CASSLDDYNQPQHF.